This TCR beta chain was recorded in a study of T cell changes during pregnancy in multiple sclerosis (dated by TCRdb to between 2018 and 2021). With regard to the full study: The study looked at changes in the T cell repertoire across pregnancy in women with multiple sclerosis.

The CDR3 contains 15 residues, cysteine and phenylalanine counted. Here the CDR3 DNA is all that survives: 45 bases in frame from base 1. Looking up the germline V gene yields CDR1 MNHEY and CDR2 SVGAGI. The library was prepared using the immunoSEQ multiplex PCR assay. The clones in this table, taken by TCRdb from immuneACCESS, are in-frame only. Not every clone is retained; where verified, under half of the shortfall comes from an unresolved V gene, and the cause of the rest is unknown. The sample table shows about 93,000 clones, and approximately 90% are seen once. Around 0.93% of the sample is held by the ten biggest clonotypes. With respect to this clone: Its antigen is not yet known. The junction does not match germline at one end; this may be a read error.

This sequence was found in a female donor with multiple sclerosis, enrolled in a pregnancy study. The chain employs TRBV6-5 and TRBJ2-7; the best D guess is TRBD1, with 6 bases matching. This sample comprised peripheral blood, obtained before pregnancy. The nucleotides read TGTGCCAGCAGTCCCCTCCCTCCGGGACATTCCATGGGGAGCTTC. Protein translation: CASSPLPPGHSMGSF.